Listed here is a single T cell receptor (beta chain). One junction end does not reproduce the germline sequence, and a read error may be involved. This CDR3 has 14 residues. CDR1 and CDR2 from the germline V gene are SGHRS and YFSETQ. These data are taken from a study of blood T cell repertoires in COVID-19. Only in-frame clones appear in the TCRdb table, and some are missing; sequencing was by immunoSEQ multiplex PCR. This sample has under 300,000 clones, with 88% found just once. This clonotype was sampled from a woman in her forties who had been exposed to COVID-19. Sequenced material: PBMCs or T cells enriched from blood (not recorded which). The V gene is TRBV5-1, the J gene TRBJ1-6, with TRBD1 matching over 8 bases. This CDR3 is CASSAGQGHSPLHF. The CDR3 DNA is TGTGCCAGCAGCGCTGGACAGGGACATTCACCCCTCCACTTT.